There are a few counts of the clone carrying this T cell receptor (beta chain). Its target is unknown. The data were taken from a study of T cell repertoires in cytomegalovirus infection. Study summary: Indications of both CMV infection and matching HLA type were provided by public TCR beta signatures. Study conclusions and caveats: Within the response measured ex vivo, HLA-C-restricted CMV-specific TCR beta clonotypes were dominant.

MiXCR, run by TCRdb on the reads, gives a single entry per CDR3 protein. The sample includes approximately 100,000 distinct CDR3 sequences, about 22% seen only once; the top ten take about 39%. Trimming took 6 bases from V and 7 from J, leaving 16 bases between them. Germline lookup yields CDR1 MNHNS and CDR2 SASEGT. The CDR3 contains 14 residues. This TCR was sampled from a human donor in good health (CMV status not recorded). Some clones in this sample may be carry-over from other donors' samples. The rearrangement links TRBV6-1 to TRBJ1-5; no clear D gene. Sequencing input: CD8+ T cells from PBMCs. CDR3 sequence: CASSSPRGGQPQHF. In DNA, the CDR3 is TGTGCCAGCAGCTCCCCTCGGGGTGGCCAGCCCCAGCATTTT.